This TCR beta chain was sequenced during a study of blood T cell repertoires in COVID-19. In the study overall: From T cells, B-cell-depleted T cells, or PBMCs came the material, which was cDNA or gDNA.

Per the authors' pipeline: Counts of nucleated cells, estimated from reference gene primer amplification, were obtained. TCRdb keeps only in-frame clones here, not all; method: immunoSEQ multiplex PCR. V and J calls and clone size come straight from that table; D and trimming were deduced from the DNA. The sample contains about 250,000 clones, 88% of which appear only once. This CDR3 is 15 amino acids long. Per the germline V gene, CDR1 is LNHDA and CDR2 is SQIVND (reference sequence). The V gene end was trimmed by 4 bases and the J gene end by 2 bases; junction bases not matched to a gene: 7. The receptor was isolated from a woman aged 25 to 45 with COVID-19, enrolled during active disease. This chain uses TRBV19 with TRBJ2-7, with TRBD1 matching over 8 bases. Sequenced material: peripheral blood. The CDR3 DNA is TGTGCCAGTAGTAGCCGTCAGGGGGCCGCCTACGAGCAGTACTTC. Residues: CASSSRQGAAYEQYF.